This TCR beta chain was sequenced for a study of blood T cell repertoires in COVID-19. Study as a whole: From T cells, B-cell-depleted T cells, or PBMCs came the material, which was cDNA or gDNA.

Profiled with immunoSEQ multiplex PCR; TCRdb holds only in-frame clones, not every one. The table records over 350,000 clones, 88% of them present only once. Across fewer than 25 US areas, participants ranged in age from about 18 to 100 years. Participant-reported clinical history was the basis for cohort assignment. Donors in Cohort 3 who had recovered were those with two negative PCRs, healthcare professional clearance, or resolution of their symptoms. There are 18 residues in the CDR3. J lost 4 bases, V lost 0 bases, and 13 bases had no gene match. CDR1 and CDR2 from the germline V gene are LGHNA and YSLEER.

The sequencing sample was made of PBMCs or T cells enriched from blood (not recorded which). This sequence joins TRBV4-3 and TRBJ2-3, with 7 bases that match TRBD2. The receptor was derived from a woman under 30 who had recovered from COVID-19. CDR3 in amino acids: CASSQDVSSGVRADTQYF. CDR3 DNA: TGCGCCAGCAGCCAAGATGTATCCAGCGGGGTAAGAGCAGATACGCAGTATTTT.